This entry features one T cell receptor beta chain sequence. Its matching antigen is unknown. The CDR3 has 12 amino acids. With 5 bases removed from V and 7 bases from J, the gap between germline ends came to 12 bases. CDR1 is DFQATT, CDR2 SNEGSKA, per germline (reference sequence). TCRdb recomputed calls from the 5' RACE reads with MiXCR, one row per CDR3 protein. The table includes under 150,000 distinct CDR3 sequences, about 7.7% detected once. The data were taken from a study of T cells after yellow fever vaccination. Study-level findings and limits: Boosting was followed by the reappearance of most primary-vaccination clones (roughly 95% CD4, 88% CD8).

The sequenced sample was CD4+ T cells sorted from PBMCs, obtained 5 days after the yellow fever booster vaccination. The rearrangement joins TRBV20-1 to TRBJ2-4; the D gene could be TRBD1 or TRBD2 (5 bases each). This clonotype originated in a man under 40 who received the YFV17D yellow fever vaccine. CDR3 loop: CSAFDWGNIQYF. For the CDR3, the DNA is TGCAGTGCTTTCGACTGGGGGAACATTCAGTACTTC.